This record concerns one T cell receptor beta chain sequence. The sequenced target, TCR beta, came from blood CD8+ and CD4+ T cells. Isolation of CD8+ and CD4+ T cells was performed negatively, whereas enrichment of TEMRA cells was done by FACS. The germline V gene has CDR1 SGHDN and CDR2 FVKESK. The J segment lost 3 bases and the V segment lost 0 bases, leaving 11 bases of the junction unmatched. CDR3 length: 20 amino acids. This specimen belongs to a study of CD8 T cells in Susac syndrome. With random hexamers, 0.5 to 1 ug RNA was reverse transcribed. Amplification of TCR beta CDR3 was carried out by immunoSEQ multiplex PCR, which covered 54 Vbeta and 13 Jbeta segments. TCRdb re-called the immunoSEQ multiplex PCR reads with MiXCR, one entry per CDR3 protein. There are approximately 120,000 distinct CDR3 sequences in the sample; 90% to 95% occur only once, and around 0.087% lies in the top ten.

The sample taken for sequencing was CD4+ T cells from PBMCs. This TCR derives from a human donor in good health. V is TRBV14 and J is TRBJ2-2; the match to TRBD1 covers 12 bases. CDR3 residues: CASSQDLRDRGLHDTGELFF. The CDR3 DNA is TGTGCCAGCAGCCAAGATCTTCGGGACAGGGGGCTTCACGACACCGGGGAGCTGTTTTTT.